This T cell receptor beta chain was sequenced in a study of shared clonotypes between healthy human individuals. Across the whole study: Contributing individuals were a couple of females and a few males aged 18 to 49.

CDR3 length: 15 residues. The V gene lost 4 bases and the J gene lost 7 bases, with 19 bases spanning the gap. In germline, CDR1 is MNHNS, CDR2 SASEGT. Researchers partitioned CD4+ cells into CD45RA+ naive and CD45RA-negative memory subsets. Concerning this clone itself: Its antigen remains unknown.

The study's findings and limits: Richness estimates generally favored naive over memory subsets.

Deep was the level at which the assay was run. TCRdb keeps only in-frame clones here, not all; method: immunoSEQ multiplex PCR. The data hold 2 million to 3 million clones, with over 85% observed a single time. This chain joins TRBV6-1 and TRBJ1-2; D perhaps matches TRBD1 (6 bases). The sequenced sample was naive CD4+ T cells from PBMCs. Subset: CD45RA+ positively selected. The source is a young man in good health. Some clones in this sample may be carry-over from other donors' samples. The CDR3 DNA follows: TGTGCCAGCAGTGTACAGTCCTCGCTGGGGGCTGGCTACACCTTC. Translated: CASSVQSSLGAGYTF.